The 15 T cell receptor beta chains in this list originate from one sample, sequenced in a study of blood T cell repertoires in COVID-19. The method was immunoSEQ multiplex PCR; TCRdb's version includes in-frame clones alone and lacks a portion of them. The data show roughly 380,000 clones, with over 75% seen just once and about 1.6% held by the top ten. Sequences were obtained from peripheral blood. The receptors were gathered from a woman in her forties with COVID-19, enrolled during active disease.

The chain links TRBV5-1 to TRBJ1-2; D might be TRBD1 (5 bases). Germline V CDR1 and CDR2: SGHRS, YFSETQ. CDR3 length: 15 residues. V lost 0 bases and J lost 5, with 14 bases in between. CDR3: CASSLVGGGEYGYTF. CDR3 nucleotides: TGCGCCAGCAGCTTGGTAGGCGGGGGTGAATATGGCTACACCTTC. Drawing the rest from reference TRBV5-1 and TRBJ1-2, the complete variable domain is KAGVTQTPRYLIKTRGQQVTLSCSPISGHRSVSWYQQTPGQGLQFLFEYFSETQRNKGNFPGRFSGRQFSNSRSEMNVSTLELGDSALYLCASSLVGGGEYGYTFGSGTRLTVV.

This chain uses TRBV30 with TRBJ1-3; D is possibly TRBD1 (6 bases). Trimming left V 2 bases short and J 0 bases short, with 8 bases between. CDR1 GTSNPN and CDR2 SVGIG come from the germline V gene (reference sequence). The CDR3 covers 14 residues. CDR3 in amino acids: CAWSRDISGNTIYF. The CDR3 region has the DNA TGTGCCTGGAGTAGGGACATCTCTGGAAACACCATATATTTT.

This chain connects TRBV28 to TRBJ2-2; perhaps TRBD2 as D (6 bases). In germline, CDR1 is MDHEN, CDR2 SYDVKM. Trimming removed 7 bases at V and 1 base at J, with 13 bases between. The CDR3 has 15 residues. The chain's CDR3 is CASTVGGLNTGELFF. CDR3 DNA sequence: TGTGCCAGCACCGTGGGAGGCTTGAACACCGGGGAGCTGTTTTTT.

This clone was seen only a few times. The chain links TRBV6-6 to TRBJ2-7; the D gene is possibly TRBD1 (5 bases). Trimming shortened V by 6 bases and J by 4 bases, and 10 bases separated the two germline ends. Germline CDR1 and CDR2: MNHNY and SVGAGI (reference sequence). The CDR3 is 12 residues long. CDR3 bases: TGTGCCAGCAGCAGGGTTGTGTACGAGCAGTACTTC. As protein: CASSRVVYEQYF.

V and J are TRBV25-1 and TRBJ2-7; 9 nucleotides align to TRBD1. CDR1 is MGHDK and CDR2 is SYGVNS in the germline V gene. The CDR3 has 16 residues. With V trimmed by 2 bases and J by 3 bases, 8 bases remained unmatched. The CDR3 protein is CASSELSRDRDYEQYF. CDR3 DNA sequence: TGTGCCAGCAGTGAACTCTCCCGGGACAGGGACTACGAGCAGTACTTC.

As regards this clone: The identical CDR3 is also encoded by other nucleotide sequences in the sample. The V call is TRBV6-5, the J call TRBJ1-2, with TRBD1 identical over 12 bases. The CDR3 has 16 residues. The germline V gene encodes CDR1 MNHEY and CDR2 SVGAGI. V lost 2 bases to trimming and J lost 3 bases; unmatched junction nucleotides: 4. The CDR3 loop reads CASSYSGTGGYYGYTF. CDR3 sequence (DNA): TGTGCCAGCAGTTACAGTGGGACAGGGGGCTACTATGGCTACACCTTC.

A word on this clone: Relative to the germline gene, one junction end is altered; a read error may explain this. The rearrangement links TRBV18 to TRBJ1-2; weak D call: TRBD1 (6 bases). The V gene's germline CDR1 is KGHSH and CDR2 LQKENI. The CDR3 covers 13 residues. CDR3 bases: TGTGCCAGCTCCAACCGGACAGCGAGGGGCCACGACTTC. Translating it yields CASSNRTARGHDF.

This clone was detected only once. The chain is built from TRBV7-9 and TRBJ1-1, with 7 bases matching TRBD1. The CDR3 totals 16 residues. CDR1 and CDR2 (germline): SEHNR, FQNEAQ (reference sequence). Trimming at V came to 6 bases and at J to 2 bases, leaving 12 bases not matched to a gene. The CDR3 is CASSPYFGTVNTEAFF. The CDR3 DNA reads as TGTGCCAGCAGTCCCTATTTCGGGACAGTTAACACTGAAGCTTTCTTT.

This chain connects TRBV19 to TRBJ1-5; possible D gene TRBD1, 6 bases. Germline-derived CDR1 and CDR2 are LNHDA and SQIVND (reference sequence). V was trimmed by 9 bases and J by 1 base, leaving 13 bases between them. The CDR3 sequence is 14 residues long. The CDR3 nucleotides are TGTGCCAGCACCAGGGGTAGGAGCAATCAGCCCCAGCATTTT. Translated, it gives CASTRGRSNQPQHF.

The chain employs TRBV10-3 and TRBJ1-3; 9 positions agree with TRBD1. V was pared by 6 bases and J by 5 bases, with 2 bases of the junction left unmatched. Germline assignment: CDR1 ENHRY and CDR2 SYGVKD. This CDR3 spans 13 amino acids. The CDR3 loop reads CAIRNRGRNTIYF. CDR3 DNA: TGTGCCATCAGGAACAGGGGGCGAAACACCATATATTTT.

As to this clone: Other nucleotide sequences in the sample specify the same CDR3. V and J are TRBV7-9 and TRBJ2-2, with 10 nucleotides matching TRBD1. The V and J ends lost 5 bases and 4 bases, in that order; junction bases with no gene match: 4. Germline loops: CDR1 SEHNR, CDR2 FQNEAQ (reference sequence). The CDR3 is 15 residues long. CDR3 in DNA: TGTGCCAGCAGCCTGGGACAGGGGAGCACCGGGGAGCTGTTTTTT. Its protein is CASSLGQGSTGELFF.

V gene TRBV19 combines with J gene TRBJ1-6; 8 bases align to TRBD1. Germline V gene sequence: CDR1 LNHDA, CDR2 SQIVND (reference sequence). The CDR3 contains 14 residues. The J segment lost 7 bases and the V segment lost 7 bases, leaving 6 bases of the junction unmatched. CDR3 residues: CASTADRANSPLHF. In DNA, the CDR3 is TGTGCCAGTACCGCGGACAGGGCGAATTCACCCCTCCACTTT. Full variable domain (missing parts from reference TRBV19 and TRBJ1-6): DGGITQSPKYLFRKEGQNVTLSCEQNLNHDAMYWYRQDPGQGLRLIYYSQIVNDFQKGDIAEGYSVSREKKESFPLTVTSAQKNPTAFYLCASTADRANSPLHFGNGTRLTVT.

The gene calls are TRBV27 and TRBJ2-1; 14 positions agree with TRBD2. This CDR3 has 14 residues. Germline CDR1 reads MNHEY; CDR2 reads SMNVEV (reference sequence). V lost 6 bases to trimming and J lost 15 bases; unmatched junction nucleotides: 10. CDR3 bases: TGTGCCAGCAGCGCTTCCGGGACTAGCGGGAGACCGTTCTTC. The encoded protein is CASSASGTSGRPFF.

As DNA, the CDR3 is TGCGCCAGCAGCAAGGGACAGGGTGTTGTCAATGAGCAGTTCTTC. Protein: CASSKGQGVVNEQFF. The chain joins TRBV4-3 to TRBJ2-1, with 9 positions matching TRBD1. The CDR3 has 15 residues. V gave up 5 bases and J gave up 6 bases; unmatched junction bases: 8. Germline V gene lookup returns CDR1 LGHNA and CDR2 YSLEER.

J is TRBJ1-5 and V is TRBV29-1; TRBD1 matches at 9 bases. CDR1 and CDR2 (germline): SQVTM, ANQGSEA. Trimming took 6 bases from V and 5 from J; bases not matched to a gene: 11. The CDR3 is made up of 15 amino acids. The CDR3 here is CSVGQGGGSDQPQHF. CDR3 in DNA: TGCAGCGTGGGACAGGGAGGTGGATCGGATCAGCCCCAGCATTTT.